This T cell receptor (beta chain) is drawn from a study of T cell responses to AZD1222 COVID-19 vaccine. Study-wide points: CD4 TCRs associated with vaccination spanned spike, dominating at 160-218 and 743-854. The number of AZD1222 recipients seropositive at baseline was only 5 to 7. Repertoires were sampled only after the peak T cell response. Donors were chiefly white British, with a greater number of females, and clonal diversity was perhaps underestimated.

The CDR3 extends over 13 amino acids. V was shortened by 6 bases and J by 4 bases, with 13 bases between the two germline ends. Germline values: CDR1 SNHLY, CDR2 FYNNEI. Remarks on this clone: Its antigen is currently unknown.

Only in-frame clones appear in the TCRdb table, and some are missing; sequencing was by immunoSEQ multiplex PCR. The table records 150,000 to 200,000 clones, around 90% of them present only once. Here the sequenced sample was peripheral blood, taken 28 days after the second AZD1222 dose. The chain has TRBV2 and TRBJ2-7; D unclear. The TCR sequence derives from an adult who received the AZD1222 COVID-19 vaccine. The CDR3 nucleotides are TGTGCCAGCAGGGCCGGGTTCCTTTACGAGCAGTACTTC. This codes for CASRAGFLYEQYF.